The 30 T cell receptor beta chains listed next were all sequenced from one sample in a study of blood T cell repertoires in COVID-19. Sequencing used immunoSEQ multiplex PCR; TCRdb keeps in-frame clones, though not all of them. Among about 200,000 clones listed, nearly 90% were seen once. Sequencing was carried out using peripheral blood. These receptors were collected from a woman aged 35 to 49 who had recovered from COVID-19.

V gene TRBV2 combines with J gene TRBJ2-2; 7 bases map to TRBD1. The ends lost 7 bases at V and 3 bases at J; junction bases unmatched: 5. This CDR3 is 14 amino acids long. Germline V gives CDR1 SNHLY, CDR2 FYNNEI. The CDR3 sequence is CASTRQGHTGELFF. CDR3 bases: TGTGCCAGCACCAGACAGGGTCACACCGGGGAGCTGTTTTTT.

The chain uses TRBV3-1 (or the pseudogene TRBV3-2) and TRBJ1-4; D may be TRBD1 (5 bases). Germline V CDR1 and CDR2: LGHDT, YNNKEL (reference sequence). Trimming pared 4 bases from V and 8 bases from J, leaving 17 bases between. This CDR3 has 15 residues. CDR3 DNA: TGTGCCAGCAGCCCGCCAAAGGGGTTGAAGGAAAAACTGTTTTTT. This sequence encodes CASSPPKGLKEKLFF.

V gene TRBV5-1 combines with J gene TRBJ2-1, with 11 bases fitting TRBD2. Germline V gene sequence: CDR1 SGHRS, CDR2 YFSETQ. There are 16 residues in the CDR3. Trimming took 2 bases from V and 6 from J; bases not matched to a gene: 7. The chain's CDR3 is CASSFSSGLAGNEQFF. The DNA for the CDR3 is TGCGCCAGCAGCTTCTCCTCCGGACTAGCGGGCAATGAGCAGTTCTTC. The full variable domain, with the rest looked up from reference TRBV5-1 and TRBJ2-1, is KAGVTQTPRYLIKTRGQQVTLSCSPISGHRSVSWYQQTPGQGLQFLFEYFSETQRNKGNFPGRFSGRQFSNSRSEMNVSTLELGDSALYLCASSFSSGLAGNEQFFGPGTRLTVL.

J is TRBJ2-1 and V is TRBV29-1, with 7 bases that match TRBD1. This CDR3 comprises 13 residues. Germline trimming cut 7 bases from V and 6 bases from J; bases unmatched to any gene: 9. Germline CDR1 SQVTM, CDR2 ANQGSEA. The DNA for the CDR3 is TGCAGCGCTTTGACAGGGAGCGTCAATGAGCAGTTCTTC. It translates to CSALTGSVNEQFF.

The CDR3 sequence is CAISESTGRNEQFF. DNA for the CDR3: TGTGCCATCAGTGAGTCGACAGGGAGGAATGAGCAGTTCTTC. The rearrangement joins TRBV10-3 to TRBJ2-1, with a possible D match to TRBD1 (7 bases). Deletions cut 0 bases from V and 7 bases from J, with 10 bases between. Germline lookup yields CDR1 ENHRY and CDR2 SYGVKD. This CDR3 is built from 14 residues.

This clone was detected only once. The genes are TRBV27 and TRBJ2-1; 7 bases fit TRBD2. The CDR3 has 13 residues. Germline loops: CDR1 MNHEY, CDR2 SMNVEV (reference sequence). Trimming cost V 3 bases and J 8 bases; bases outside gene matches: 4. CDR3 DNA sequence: TGTGCCAGCAGTTTGGGCGGGAGCGATGAGCAGTTCTTC. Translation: CASSLGGSDEQFF.

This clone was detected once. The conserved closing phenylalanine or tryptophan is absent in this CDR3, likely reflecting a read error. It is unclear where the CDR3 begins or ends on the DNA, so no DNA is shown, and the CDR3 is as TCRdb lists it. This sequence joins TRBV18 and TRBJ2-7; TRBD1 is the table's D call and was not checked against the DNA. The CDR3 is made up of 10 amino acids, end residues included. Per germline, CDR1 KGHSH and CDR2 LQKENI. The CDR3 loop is CASSPGTGSP.

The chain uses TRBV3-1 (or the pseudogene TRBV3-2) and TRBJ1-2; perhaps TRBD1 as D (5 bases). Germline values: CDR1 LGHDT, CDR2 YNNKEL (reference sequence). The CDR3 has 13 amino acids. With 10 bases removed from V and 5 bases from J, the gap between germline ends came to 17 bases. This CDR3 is CATQDRGSYGYTF. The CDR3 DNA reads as TGTGCCACCCAGGACCGGGGGAGTTATGGCTACACCTTC.

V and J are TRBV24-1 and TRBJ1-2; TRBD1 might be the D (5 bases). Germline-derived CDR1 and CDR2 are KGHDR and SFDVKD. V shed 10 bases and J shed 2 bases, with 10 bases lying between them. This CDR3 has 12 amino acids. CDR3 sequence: CATSDTNYGYTF. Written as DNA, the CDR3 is TGTGCCACATCGGACACCAACTATGGCTACACCTTC.

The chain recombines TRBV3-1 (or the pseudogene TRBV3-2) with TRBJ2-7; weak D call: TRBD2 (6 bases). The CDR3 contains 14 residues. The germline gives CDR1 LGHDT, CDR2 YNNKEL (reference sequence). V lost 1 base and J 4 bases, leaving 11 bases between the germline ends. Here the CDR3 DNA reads TGTGCCAGCAGCCAAGGACGGGAGAGTTACGAGCAGTACTTC. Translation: CASSQGRESYEQYF.

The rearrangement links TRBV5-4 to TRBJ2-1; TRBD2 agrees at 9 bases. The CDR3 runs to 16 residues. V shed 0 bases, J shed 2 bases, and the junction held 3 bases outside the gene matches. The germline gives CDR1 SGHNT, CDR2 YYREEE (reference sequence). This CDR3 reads CASSLGLAATYNEQFF. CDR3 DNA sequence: TGTGCCAGCAGCTTGGGACTAGCGGCCACCTACAATGAGCAGTTCTTC.

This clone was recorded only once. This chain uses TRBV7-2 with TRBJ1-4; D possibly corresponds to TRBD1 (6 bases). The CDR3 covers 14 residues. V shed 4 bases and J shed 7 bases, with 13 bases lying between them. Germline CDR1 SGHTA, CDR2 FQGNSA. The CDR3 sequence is CASSSRGLGEKLFF. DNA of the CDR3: TGTGCCAGCAGCTCCAGGGGTCTAGGTGAAAAACTGTTTTTT.

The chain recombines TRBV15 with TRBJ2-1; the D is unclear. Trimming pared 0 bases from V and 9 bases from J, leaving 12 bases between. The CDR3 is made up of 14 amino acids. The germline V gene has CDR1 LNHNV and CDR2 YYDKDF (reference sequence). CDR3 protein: CATSRDLDLGEQFF. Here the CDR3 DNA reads TGTGCCACCAGCAGAGATCTAGATTTGGGTGAGCAGTTCTTC. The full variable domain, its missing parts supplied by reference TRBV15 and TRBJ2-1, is DAMVIQNPRYQVTQFGKPVTLSCSQTLNHNVMYWYQQKSSQAPKLLFHYYDKDFNNEADTPDNFQSRRPNTSFCFLDIRSPGLGDTAMYLCATSRDLDLGEQFFGPGTRLTVL.

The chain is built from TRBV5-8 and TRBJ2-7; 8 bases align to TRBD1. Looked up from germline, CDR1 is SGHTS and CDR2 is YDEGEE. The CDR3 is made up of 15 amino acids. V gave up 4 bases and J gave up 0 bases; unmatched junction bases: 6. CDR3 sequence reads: CASSPWTGPSYEQYF. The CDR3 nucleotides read TGTGCCAGCAGCCCATGGACAGGGCCCTCCTACGAGCAGTACTTC.

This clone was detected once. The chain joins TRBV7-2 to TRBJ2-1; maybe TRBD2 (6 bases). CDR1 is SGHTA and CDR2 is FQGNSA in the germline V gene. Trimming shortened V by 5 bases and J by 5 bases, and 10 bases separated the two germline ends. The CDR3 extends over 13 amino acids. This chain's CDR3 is CASSGGTDNEQFF. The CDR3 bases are TGTGCCAGCAGCGGGGGGACCGACAATGAGCAGTTCTTC.

CDR3 DNA sequence: TGTGCCAGCTCTCCAGTCAGGGGCGATGGCTACACCTTC. This gives the protein CASSPVRGDGYTF. This chain joins TRBV18 and TRBJ1-2, with D maybe TRBD1 (6 bases). The CDR3 is 13 residues long. CDR1 and CDR2 from the germline V gene are KGHSH and LQKENI. Between the trimmed V and J ends, which lost 6 bases and 6 bases, there was a span of 14 bases.

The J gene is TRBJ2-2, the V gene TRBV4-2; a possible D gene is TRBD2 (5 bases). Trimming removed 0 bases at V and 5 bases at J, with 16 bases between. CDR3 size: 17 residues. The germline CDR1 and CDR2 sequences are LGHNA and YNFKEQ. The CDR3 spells CASSQDLGHSGTGELFF. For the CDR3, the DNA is TGTGCCAGCAGCCAAGATTTAGGCCACTCGGGGACCGGGGAGCTGTTTTTT.

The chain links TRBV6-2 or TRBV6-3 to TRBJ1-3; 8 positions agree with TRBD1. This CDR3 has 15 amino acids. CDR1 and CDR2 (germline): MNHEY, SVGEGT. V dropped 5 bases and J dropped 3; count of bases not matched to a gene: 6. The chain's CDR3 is CASSQRTGRGNTIYF. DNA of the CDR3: TGTGCCAGCAGTCAACGGACAGGGCGTGGAAACACCATATATTTT.

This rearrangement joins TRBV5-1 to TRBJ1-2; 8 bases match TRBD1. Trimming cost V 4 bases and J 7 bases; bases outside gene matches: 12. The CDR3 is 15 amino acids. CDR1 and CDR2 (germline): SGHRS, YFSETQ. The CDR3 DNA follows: TGCGCCAGCAGCACCTCGACAGGGGAAGATGGTGGCTACACCTTC. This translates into CASSTSTGEDGGYTF.

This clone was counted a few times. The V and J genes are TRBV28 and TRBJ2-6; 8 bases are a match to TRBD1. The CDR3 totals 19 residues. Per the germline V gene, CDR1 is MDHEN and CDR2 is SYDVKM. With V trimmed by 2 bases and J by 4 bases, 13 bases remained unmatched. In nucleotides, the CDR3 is TGTGCCAGCAGTTTAGGACAGGGTTCCTCCTTTCTGGGGGCCAACGTCCTGACTTTC. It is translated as CASSLGQGSSFLGANVLTF.

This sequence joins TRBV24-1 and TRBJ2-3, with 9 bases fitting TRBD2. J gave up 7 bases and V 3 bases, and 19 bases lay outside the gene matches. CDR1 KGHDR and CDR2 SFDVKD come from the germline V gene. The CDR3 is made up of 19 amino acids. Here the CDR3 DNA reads TGTGCCACCAGTGATCCCCCCGGGACTAGCCGTGGGGAGACGAATACGCAGTATTTT. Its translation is CATSDPPGTSRGETNTQYF.

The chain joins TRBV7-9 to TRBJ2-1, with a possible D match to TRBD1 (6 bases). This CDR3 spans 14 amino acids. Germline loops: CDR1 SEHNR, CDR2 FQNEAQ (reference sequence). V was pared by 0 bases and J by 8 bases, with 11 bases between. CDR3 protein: CASSLAGAFDEQFF. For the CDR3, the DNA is TGTGCCAGCAGCTTAGCGGGGGCTTTCGATGAGCAGTTCTTC.

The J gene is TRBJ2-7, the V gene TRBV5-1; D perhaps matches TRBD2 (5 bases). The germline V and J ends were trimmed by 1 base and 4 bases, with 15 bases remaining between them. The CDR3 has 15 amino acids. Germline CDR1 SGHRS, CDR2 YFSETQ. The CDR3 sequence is CASSLTSREPYEQYF. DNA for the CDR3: TGCGCCAGCAGCTTGACGTCTCGGGAACCGTACGAGCAGTACTTC.

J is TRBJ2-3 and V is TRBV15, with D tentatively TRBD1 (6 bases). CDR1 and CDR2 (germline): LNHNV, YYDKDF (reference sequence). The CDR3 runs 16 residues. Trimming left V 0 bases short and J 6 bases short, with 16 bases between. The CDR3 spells CATSREDRSLRDTQYF. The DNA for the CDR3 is TGTGCCACCAGCAGAGAAGACAGGTCTCTAAGGGATACGCAGTATTTT.

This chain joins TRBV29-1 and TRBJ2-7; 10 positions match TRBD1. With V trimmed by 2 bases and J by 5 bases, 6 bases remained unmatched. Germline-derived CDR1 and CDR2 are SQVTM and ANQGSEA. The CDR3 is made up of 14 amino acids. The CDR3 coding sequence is TGCAGCGTTGAACTCGGGACAGGGGCCAACGAGCAGTACTTC. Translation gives CSVELGTGANEQYF.

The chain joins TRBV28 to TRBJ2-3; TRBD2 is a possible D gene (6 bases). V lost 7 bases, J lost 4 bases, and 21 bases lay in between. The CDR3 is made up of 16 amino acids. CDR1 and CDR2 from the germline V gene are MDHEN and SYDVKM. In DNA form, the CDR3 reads TGTGCCAGCACCCCTCCGGGACTTCGAACAGCAGATACGCAGTATTTT. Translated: CASTPPGLRTADTQYF.

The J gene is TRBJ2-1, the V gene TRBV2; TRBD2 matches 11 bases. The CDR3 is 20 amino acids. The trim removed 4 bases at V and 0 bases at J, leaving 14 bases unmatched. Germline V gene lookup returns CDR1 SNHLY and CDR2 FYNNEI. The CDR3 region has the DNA TGTGCCAGCAGTGCCCCTGGGACTAGCGGCACCCTGAGCTCCTACAATGAGCAGTTCTTC. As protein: CASSAPGTSGTLSSYNEQFF.

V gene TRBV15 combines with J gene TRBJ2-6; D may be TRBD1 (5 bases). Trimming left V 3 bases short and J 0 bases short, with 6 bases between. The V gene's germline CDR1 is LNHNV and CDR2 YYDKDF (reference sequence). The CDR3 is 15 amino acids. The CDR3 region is CATSRDISGANVLTF. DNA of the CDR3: TGTGCCACCAGCAGGGACATCTCTGGGGCCAACGTCCTGACTTTC.

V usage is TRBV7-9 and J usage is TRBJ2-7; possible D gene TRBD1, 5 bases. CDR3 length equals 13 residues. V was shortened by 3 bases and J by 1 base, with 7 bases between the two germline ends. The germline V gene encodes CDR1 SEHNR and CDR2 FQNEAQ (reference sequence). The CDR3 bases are TGTGCCAGCAGCTTGCCAGGGTCCTACGAGCAGTACTTC. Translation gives CASSLPGSYEQYF.

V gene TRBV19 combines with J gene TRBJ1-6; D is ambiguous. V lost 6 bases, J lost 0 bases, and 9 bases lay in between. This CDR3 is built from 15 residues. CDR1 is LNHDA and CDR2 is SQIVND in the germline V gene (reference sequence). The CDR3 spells CASRELSSYNSPLHF. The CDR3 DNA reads TGTGCCAGTAGAGAATTGAGCTCCTATAATTCACCCCTCCACTTT.